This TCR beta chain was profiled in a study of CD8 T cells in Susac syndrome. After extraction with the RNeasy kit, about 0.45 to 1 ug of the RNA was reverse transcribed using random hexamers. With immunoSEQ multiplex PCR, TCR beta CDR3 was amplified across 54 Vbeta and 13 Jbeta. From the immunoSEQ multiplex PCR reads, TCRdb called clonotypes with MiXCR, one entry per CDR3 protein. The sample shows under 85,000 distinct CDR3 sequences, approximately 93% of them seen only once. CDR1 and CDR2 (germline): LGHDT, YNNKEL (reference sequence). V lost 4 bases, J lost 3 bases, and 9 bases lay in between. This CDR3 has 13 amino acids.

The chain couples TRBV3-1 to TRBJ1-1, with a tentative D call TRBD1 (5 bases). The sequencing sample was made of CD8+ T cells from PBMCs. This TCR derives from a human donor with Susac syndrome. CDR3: CASSLGTHTEAFF. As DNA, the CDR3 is TGTGCCAGCAGCCTCGGGACTCACACTGAAGCTTTCTTT. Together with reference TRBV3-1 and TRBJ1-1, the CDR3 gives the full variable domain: DTAVSQTPKYLVTQMGNDKSIKCEQNLGHDTMYWYKQDSKKFLKIMFSYNNKELIINETVPNRFSPKSPDKAHLNLHINSLELGDSAVYFCASSLGTHTEAFFGQGTRLTVV.